This T cell receptor beta chain was captured by sequencing in a study of T cells after yellow fever vaccination. TCRdb ran MiXCR on the 5' RACE reads and lists one entry per CDR3 protein. The sample lists over 250,000 distinct CDR3 sequences; approximately 4% were seen once. CDR3 length: 11 amino acids. Trimming removed 6 bases at V and 2 bases at J, with 3 bases between. This clonotype was obtained from a man aged 18 to 35 who received the YFV17D yellow fever vaccine. This sample comprised PBMCs, obtained 5 days after the yellow fever booster vaccination. The chain has TRBV12-3 or TRBV12-4 and TRBJ2-3; no clear D. As DNA, the CDR3 is TGTGCCAGCAGGACCACAGATACGCAGTATTTT. Translated: CASRTTDTQYF.